This is a list of T cell receptor beta chains from one sample in a study of OX40 agonist ivuxolimab in advanced cancers. TCRdb's copy holds only in-frame clones and misses some; the assay was immunoSEQ multiplex PCR. The table includes 50,000 to 55,000 clones, 70% to 90% detected once. This specimen consisted of CD4+ or CD8+ T cells sorted from blood, obtained in a trial of the OX40 agonist ivuxolimab. These receptors all come from an adult with an advanced solid tumor such as melanoma, head and neck, liver or kidney cancer. Each CDR3 is given with its conserved first and last residue. Each record gives: J gene, clone size, V gene, D gene, CDR3 protein, CDR3 DNA. The D gene is left open where the match is weak. A row's size may be missing; if present it is once, few, many or a size class.

TRBJ2-2	.	TRBV11-2	.	CASSPIGGTGELFF	TGTGCCAGCAGCCCGATAGGGGGCACCGGGGAGCTGTTTTTT
TRBJ2-2	.	TRBV18	.	CASSPSGTLSTGELFF	TGTGCCAGCTCACCGTCCGGGACACTTAGCACCGGGGAGCTGTTTTTT
TRBJ2-7	.	TRBV11-2	.	CASSSRPAGQAREQYF	TGTGCCAGCAGCTCCCGTCCAGCGGGCCAGGCCCGCGAGCAGTACTTC
TRBJ2-1	.	TRBV6-1	.	CASSELFLGEQFF	TGTGCCAGCAGTGAACTCTTCCTCGGTGAGCAGTTCTTC
TRBJ2-5	.	TRBV6-5	TRBD1	CASSTPGQIETQYF	TGTGCCAGCAGTACCCCGGGACAGATAGAGACCCAGTACTTC
TRBJ2-1	.	TRBV10-2	.	CASSGGVEQFF	TGCGCCAGCTCAGGCGGGGTTGAGCAGTTCTTC
TRBJ1-3	.	TRBV4-2	.	CASSQDWGFGNTIYF	TGTGCCAGCAGCCAAGATTGGGGCTTCGGAAACACCATATATTTT
TRBJ2-5	.	TRBV5-1	TRBD2	CASRMNAGGAETQYF	TGCGCCAGCAGGATGAATGCGGGGGGGGCCGAGACCCAGTACTTC
TRBJ2-3	.	TRBV7-9	.	CASSLGPSGTDTQYF	TGTGCCAGCAGCTTAGGGCCTAGCGGCACAGATACGCAGTATTTT
TRBJ2-2	.	TRBV5-1	TRBD1	CASSLTGGPGELFF	TGCGCCAGCAGCTTGACAGGGGGTCCCGGGGAGCTGTTTTTT
TRBJ2-2	once	TRBV5-4	TRBD1	CASSYGQGSATGELFF	TGTGCCAGCAGCTACGGACAGGGGAGTGCAACCGGGGAGCTGTTTTTT
TRBJ1-4	once	TRBV7-9	.	CASSFQGTNEKLFF	TGTGCCAGCAGCTTCCAGGGTACTAATGAAAAACTGTTTTTT
TRBJ2-5	.	TRBV19	.	CASRRARAETQYF	TGTGCCAGTCGCAGGGCTAGGGCCGAGACCCAGTACTTC
TRBJ1-2	once	TRBV30	TRBD1	CAWRTGGNGYTF	TGTGCCTGGCGGACAGGGGGCAATGGCTACACCTTC
TRBJ2-7	.	TRBV7-6	TRBD1	CASSLTPPTGGTIYEQYF	TGTGCCAGCAGCTTAACCCCGCCGACAGGGGGTACGATCTACGAGCAGTACTTC
TRBJ2-7	.	TRBV30	.	CACHRDSVSYEQYF	TGTGCCTGCCATAGAGACAGTGTCTCCTACGAGCAGTACTTC
TRBJ2-7	.	TRBV25-1	TRBD1	CASTPGQGAGEQYF	TGTGCCAGCACCCCTGGACAGGGGGCCGGCGAGCAGTACTTC
TRBJ1-1	.	TRBV7-8	TRBD1	CASSLGRDRGGTEAFF	TGTGCCAGCAGCTTAGGCCGGGACAGGGGAGGCACTGAAGCTTTCTTT
TRBJ1-5	.	TRBV19	.	CASSMGARGQPQHF	TGTGCCAGTAGTATGGGGGCCAGGGGTCAGCCCCAGCATTTT
TRBJ2-2	.	TRBV7-9	.	CASPQGRGPGELFF	TGTGCCAGCCCGCAGGGTAGAGGGCCCGGGGAGCTGTTTTTT
TRBJ2-5	.	TRBV2	.	CASSGHLQETQYF	TGTGCCAGTTCTGGACATTTGCAAGAGACCCAGTACTTC
TRBJ1-4	.	TRBV29-1	TRBD1	CSVKGDRTNEKLFF	TGCAGCGTAAAAGGGGACAGAACTAATGAAAAACTGTTTTTT
TRBJ2-5	.	TRBV30	TRBD1	CAWGGQGQETQYF	TGTGCCTGGGGTGGACAGGGGCAAGAGACCCAGTACTTC
TRBJ1-1	.	TRBV6-5	.	CASSYSVKWNTEAFF	TGTGCCAGCAGTTACTCGGTAAAGTGGAACACTGAAGCTTTCTTT
TRBJ1-5	once	TRBV6-5	.	CASSLEVFGQPQHF	TGTGCCAGCAGTCTGGAGGTGTTCGGTCAGCCCCAGCATTTT